These T cell receptor beta chains were read from a single sample in a study of technical replicates of blood from a few donors. TCRdb keeps only in-frame clones here, not all; method: immunoSEQ multiplex PCR. The table shows roughly 90,000 clones, with 85% to 95% occurring only once. Specimen: T cells isolated from PBMCs. These receptors were collected from a human donor in good health. Each CDR3 is given with its conserved first and last residue. D genes are given only for firm matches. Expanded clones get a size class; other rows say once, few or many, or leave the size out.

D	V	size	J	DNA	CDR3
.	TRBV5-1	.	TRBJ2-1	TGCGCCAGCAGCTTGTCTAGGTTAGGGGTCAATGAGCAGTTCTTC	CASSLSRLGVNEQFF
.	TRBV28	.	TRBJ2-3	TGTGCCAGCAGTTTTCGGGGGTCGAAAGATACGCAGTATTTT	CASSFRGSKDTQYF
TRBD1	TRBV4-1	.	TRBJ1-1	TGCGCCAGCAGCCCACCCGGGACAGACACTGAAGCTTTCTTT	CASSPPGTDTEAFF
.	TRBV28	.	TRBJ1-4	TGTGCCAGCAGATCACAAAGGAGCATTTTAAGGGAAAAACTGTTTTTT	CASRSQRSILREKLFF
TRBD2	TRBV6-1	.	TRBJ2-1	TGTGCCAGCAGACCTGGACTAGCGGAGAATGAGCAGTTCTTC	CASRPGLAENEQFF
.	TRBV6-1	.	TRBJ2-7	TGTGCCAGCAGTGATGGGCAGGCCCTGGACGAGCAGTACTTC	CASSDGQALDEQYF
TRBD1	TRBV6-1	.	TRBJ2-3	TGTGCCAGCAGTGAAGCGCTGGGACAGGGGGCGCAGGATACGCAGTATTTT	CASSEALGQGAQDTQYF
.	TRBV4-2	.	TRBJ1-2	TGTGCCAGCAGCCAACCTCAACAGGGCCCACTATTGATCTATGGCTACACCTTC	CASSQPQQGPLLIYGYTF
.	TRBV7-9	.	TRBJ1-3	TGTGCCAGCAGCCTACAGGGTACCTCTGGAAACACCATATATTTT	CASSLQGTSGNTIYF
TRBD1	TRBV5-1	.	TRBJ1-2	TGCGCCAGCAGCACAACAGGGGGAGAATCCAATGGCTACACCTTC	CASSTTGGESNGYTF
.	TRBV28	.	TRBJ2-7	TGTGCCAGCAGTCCCCCCGCCTGGGCCACCTACGAGCAGTACTTC	CASSPPAWATYEQYF
.	TRBV28	.	TRBJ1-1	TGTGCCAGCATGATTGGGGGGTGGGACACTGAAGCTTTCTTT	CASMIGGWDTEAFF
TRBD2	TRBV19	.	TRBJ2-1	TGTGCCAGTAGGAAGGGACTAGCGGGAAACAATGAGCAGTTCTTC	CASRKGLAGNNEQFF
TRBD2	TRBV12-5	.	TRBJ2-2	TGTGCTAGTGGTTCTTATAGCGGGGGGATGACCGGGGAGCTGTTTTTT	CASGSYSGGMTGELFF
TRBD1	TRBV5-1	.	TRBJ2-1	TGCGCCAGCTCGAGAGTGACTGACAGGGATGAGCAGTTCTTC	CASSRVTDRDEQFF
TRBD1	TRBV5-1	once	TRBJ2-7	TGCGCCAGCAGCTTGGGTCAGGGACAGGGCAACGAGCAGTACTTC	CASSLGQGQGNEQYF
.	TRBV12-2	.	TRBJ2-1	TGTGCAAGTCGCTCCCGGGGACTAGCGGGAGGTATTGAGCAGTTCTTC	CASRSRGLAGGIEQFF
.	TRBV7-9	.	TRBJ1-1	TGTGCCAGCAGCTTATTCACTGCTCACACTGAAGCTTTCTTT	CASSLFTAHTEAFF
.	TRBV4-2	.	TRBJ1-1	TGTGCCAGCAGCCAAGAAATTAGGTTCAGGGATATGGAAGCTTTCTTT	CASSQEIRFRDMEAFF
TRBD2	TRBV9	.	TRBJ2-7	TGTGCCAGCAGCGTTGCAGGTGGCGGGGGGGCCGGGGACGAGCAGTACTTC	CASSVAGGGGAGDEQYF
.	TRBV6-1	.	TRBJ2-1	TGTGCCAGCAGCGAAGACGCGAGCCCGTACAATGAGCAGTTCTTC	CASSEDASPYNEQFF
TRBD2	TRBV6-1	.	TRBJ2-5	TGTGCCAGCAGTGAAGAAGTAGCGGGAGAGACCCAGTACTTC	CASSEEVAGETQYF
.	TRBV4-1	once	TRBJ1-4	TGCGCCAGCAGCCAAAATAACAGGGTCGATCCTGAAAAACTGTTTTTT	CASSQNNRVDPEKLFF
.	TRBV5-6	.	TRBJ1-6	TGTGCCAGCAGCCTCGGCGGTTCGGATTCACCCCTCCACTTT	CASSLGGSDSPLHF
TRBD1	TRBV7-8	.	TRBJ1-2	TGTGCCAGCAGCCGAGGGGCCGGGACAGGGATGTTTGGCTACACCTTC	CASSRGAGTGMFGYTF
.	TRBV18	.	TRBJ1-3	TGTGCCAGCTCACCACCGGGGCAGGTTATGAGCTCTGGAAACACCATATATTTT	CASSPPGQVMSSGNTIYF
TRBD2	TRBV6-1	.	TRBJ2-1	TGTGCCAGCAGTGAAAGCGGGGGGGTAAATGAGCAGTTCTTC	CASSESGGVNEQFF
.	TRBV19	few	TRBJ1-4	TGTGCCACCAAGTCGGGAACTAATGAAAAACTGTTTTTT	CATKSGTNEKLFF
.	TRBV28	.	TRBJ1-2	TGTGCCAGCAGGGGCAACTATGGCTACACCTTC	CASRGNYGYTF
.	TRBV10-3	.	TRBJ1-1	TGTGCCACGCGAGGGAGGGAGAACACTGAAGCTTTCTTT	CATRGRENTEAFF
TRBD1	TRBV28	.	TRBJ2-5	TGTGCCAGCTTGAGAGAGACAGGGGCCACGTGGGAGACCCAGTACTTC	CASLRETGATWETQYF
TRBD1	TRBV5-1	.	TRBJ1-1	TGCGCCAGCAGCTTGCGAATGGGACAGCCGTTGAACACTGAAGCTTTCTTT	CASSLRMGQPLNTEAFF
TRBD1	TRBV4-1	.	TRBJ1-1	TGCGCCAGCAGCCCCAGGACAGGGGACACTGAAGCTTTCTTT	CASSPRTGDTEAFF
TRBD1	TRBV6-5	.	TRBJ2-1	TGTGCCAGCAGAATGACAGGGGGCTCCTACAATGAGCAGTTCTTC	CASRMTGGSYNEQFF
TRBD1	TRBV11-2	.	TRBJ2-7	TGTGCCAGCAGCGGGGACAGGGAGGGGGAGCAGTACTTC	CASSGDREGEQYF
.	TRBV5-4	.	TRBJ2-3	TGTGCCAGCAATTTAGGGGTCAGGGGCACAGATACGCAGTATTTT	CASNLGVRGTDTQYF
TRBD1	TRBV5-4	.	TRBJ1-2	TGTGCCAGCAGCAAGGACAGGGGGCCGTTCTATGGCTACACCTTC	CASSKDRGPFYGYTF
TRBD1	TRBV27	.	TRBJ2-4	TGTGCCAGCAGTTTAAAGGCAACAGGGGATTCGAAAAACATTCAGTACTTC	CASSLKATGDSKNIQYF
.	TRBV10-3	.	TRBJ1-1	TGTGCCATCAGTGAGAGAGGTGAAGCTTTCTTT	CAISERGEAFF
TRBD2	TRBV7-6	.	TRBJ2-7	TGTGCCAGCAGCTCACTGGAGCGGGAGGGGCCCTACGAGCAGTACTTC	CASSSLEREGPYEQYF
TRBD2	TRBV28	.	TRBJ2-7	TGTGCCAGCCGGTTAGCGGGACCCTACGAGCAGTACTTC	CASRLAGPYEQYF
.	TRBV5-6	.	TRBJ1-2	TGTGCCAGCAGCTTGCGTCTACAGGGCTACACCTTC	CASSLRLQGYTF
.	TRBV5-1	.	TRBJ1-5	TGCGCCAGCAGCTTGGTTTCCGGGAGGCAGCCCCAGCATTTT	CASSLVSGRQPQHF
.	TRBV7-9	.	TRBJ1-1	TGTGCCAGCAGCTTAAGTACAGGCACTGAAGCTTTCTTT	CASSLSTGTEAFF
.	TRBV7-6	.	TRBJ2-2	TGTGCCAGCAGCTCACCTACAGGGTCCGGGGAGCTGTTTTTT	CASSSPTGSGELFF
.	TRBV2	.	TRBJ1-4	TGTGCCAGCAGTGGTTTGCGGGGCATATTAGAAAAACTGTTTTTT	CASSGLRGILEKLFF
.	TRBV5-1	.	TRBJ2-5	TGCGCCAGCAGCGCGGGACCACAAGAGACCCAGTACTTC	CASSAGPQETQYF
TRBD1	TRBV27	.	TRBJ2-2	TGTGCCAGCACCCCGGGACAGAAGAACACCGGGGAGCTGTTTTTT	CASTPGQKNTGELFF
TRBD1	TRBV5-1	.	TRBJ1-4	TGCGCCAGCAGCTCCACAGGGGGCGAACAAGAAAAACTGTTTTTT	CASSSTGGEQEKLFF
.	TRBV6-5	.	TRBJ1-1	TGTGCCAGCAGCCGCGACAGCTACGAAGCTTTCTTT	CASSRDSYEAFF
TRBD1	TRBV5-6	.	TRBJ1-4	TGTGCCAGCAGCTTGGCTCTCTCCGGGGACAGGGGTGAAAAACTGTTTTTT	CASSLALSGDRGEKLFF
TRBD2	TRBV5-6	once	TRBJ2-1	TGTGCCAGCAGCCTACTAGCGGAGCAGTTCTTC	CASSLLAEQFF
.	TRBV5-1	.	TRBJ1-3	TGCGCCAGCAGCTTGGGTCCGACAGACGACTCTGGAAACACCATATATTTT	CASSLGPTDDSGNTIYF
TRBD2	TRBV5-4	.	TRBJ2-7	TGTGCCAGCAGCTTGGACCTAGCGGGAGGGCCGGACGAGCAGTACTTC	CASSLDLAGGPDEQYF
TRBD2	TRBV10-1	.	TRBJ2-1	TGCGCCAGCAGTGAGCGGTGGGGACGGCGGCGGGAGGGATCCTACAATGAGCAGTTCTTC	CASSERWGRRREGSYNEQFF